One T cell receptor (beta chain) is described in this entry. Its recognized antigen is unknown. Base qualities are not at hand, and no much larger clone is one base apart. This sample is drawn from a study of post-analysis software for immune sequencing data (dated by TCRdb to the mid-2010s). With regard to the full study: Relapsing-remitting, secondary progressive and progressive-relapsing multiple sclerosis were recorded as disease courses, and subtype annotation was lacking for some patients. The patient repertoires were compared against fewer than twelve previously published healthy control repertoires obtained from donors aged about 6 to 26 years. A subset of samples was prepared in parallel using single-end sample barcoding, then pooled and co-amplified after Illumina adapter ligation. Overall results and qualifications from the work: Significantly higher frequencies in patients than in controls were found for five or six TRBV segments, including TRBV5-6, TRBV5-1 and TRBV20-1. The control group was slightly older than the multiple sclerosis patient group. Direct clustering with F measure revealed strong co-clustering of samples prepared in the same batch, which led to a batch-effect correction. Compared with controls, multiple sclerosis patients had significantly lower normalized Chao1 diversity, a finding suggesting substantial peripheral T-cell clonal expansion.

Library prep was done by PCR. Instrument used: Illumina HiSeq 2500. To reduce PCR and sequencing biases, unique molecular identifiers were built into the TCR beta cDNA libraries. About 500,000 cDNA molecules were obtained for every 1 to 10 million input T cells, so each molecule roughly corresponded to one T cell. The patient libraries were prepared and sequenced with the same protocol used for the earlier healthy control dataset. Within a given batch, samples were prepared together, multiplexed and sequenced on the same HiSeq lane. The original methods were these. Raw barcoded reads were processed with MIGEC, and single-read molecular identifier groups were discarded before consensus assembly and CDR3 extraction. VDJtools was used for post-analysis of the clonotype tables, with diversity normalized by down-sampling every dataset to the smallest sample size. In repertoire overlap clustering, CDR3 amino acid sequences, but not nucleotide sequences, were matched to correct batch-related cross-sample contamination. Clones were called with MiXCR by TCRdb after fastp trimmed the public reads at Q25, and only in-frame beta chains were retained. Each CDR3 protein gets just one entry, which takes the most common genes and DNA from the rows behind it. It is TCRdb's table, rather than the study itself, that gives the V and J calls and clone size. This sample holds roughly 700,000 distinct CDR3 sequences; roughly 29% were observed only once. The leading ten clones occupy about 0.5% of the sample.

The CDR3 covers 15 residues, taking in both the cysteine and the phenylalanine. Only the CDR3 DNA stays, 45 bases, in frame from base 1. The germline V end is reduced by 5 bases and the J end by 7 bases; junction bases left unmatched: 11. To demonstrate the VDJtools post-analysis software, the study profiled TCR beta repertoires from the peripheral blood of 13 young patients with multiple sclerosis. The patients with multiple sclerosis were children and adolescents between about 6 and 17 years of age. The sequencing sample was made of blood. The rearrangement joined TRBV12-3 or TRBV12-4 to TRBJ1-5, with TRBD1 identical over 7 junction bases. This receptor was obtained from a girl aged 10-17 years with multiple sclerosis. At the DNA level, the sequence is TGTGCCAGCAGTCCACCGACAGGGTTTAGCCAGCCCCAGCATTTT. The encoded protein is CASSPPTGFSQPQHF.